These 10 T cell receptor beta chains originate from one sample sequenced in a study of T cell responses to AZD1222 COVID-19 vaccine. TCRdb's copy holds only in-frame clones and misses some; the assay was immunoSEQ multiplex PCR. The table includes about 120,000 clones, more than 85% detected once. Sequencing used peripheral blood, obtained 28 days after the second AZD1222 dose. Receptor source: an adult who received the AZD1222 COVID-19 vaccine.

The genes are TRBV7-8 and TRBJ1-4; 7 positions match TRBD1. CDR1 is SGHVS and CDR2 is FQNEAQ in the germline V gene. The J segment lost 0 bases and the V segment lost 5 bases, leaving 6 bases of the junction unmatched. The CDR3 is 16 amino acids. The CDR3 region is CASSSLGTATNEKLFF. CDR3 bases: TGTGCCAGCAGCAGCTTAGGGACAGCAACTAATGAAAAACTGTTTTTT. Together with reference TRBV7-8 and TRBJ1-4, the CDR3 gives the full variable domain: GAGVSQSPRYKVAKRGQDVALRCDPISGHVSLFWYQQALGQGPEFLTYFQNEAQLDKSGLPSDRFFAERPEGSVSTLKIQRTQQEDSAVYLCASSSLGTATNEKLFFGSGTQLSVL.

The chain has TRBV4-1 and TRBJ2-7; tentatively, D is TRBD1 (7 bases). The CDR3 runs 16 residues. Per germline, CDR1 MGHRA and CDR2 YSYEKL. Between the trimmed V and J ends, which lost 1 base and 3 bases, there was a span of 16 bases. The CDR3 sequence: CASSQAGGQEGYEQYF. The CDR3 DNA is TGCGCCAGCAGCCAAGCCGGCGGACAGGAGGGCTACGAGCAGTACTTC.

The chain uses TRBV11-2 and TRBJ1-1, with no clear D. The CDR3 covers 12 residues. Germline-derived CDR1 and CDR2 are SGHAT and FQNNGV. The V end was cut by 4 bases, the J end by 7 bases, with 10 bases between. For the CDR3, the DNA is TGTGCCAGCAGCTCCCTAGGCTATGAAGCTTTCTTT. It yields the protein CASSSLGYEAFF.

The rearrangement uses TRBV30 and TRBJ1-1; TRBD1 might be the D (6 bases). Trimming took 0 bases from V and 11 from J, leaving 10 bases between them. Germline-derived CDR1 and CDR2 are GTSNPN and SVGIG (reference sequence). The CDR3 has 11 residues. The CDR3 nucleotides read TGTGCCTGGAGTGTAGGGGGGAATGCTTTCTTT. Its protein product is CAWSVGGNAFF.

The V and J genes are TRBV30 and TRBJ1-5; no reliable D call. Trimming removed 2 bases at V and 0 bases at J, with 8 bases between. Germline CDR1 and CDR2: GTSNPN and SVGIG (reference sequence). The CDR3 totals 14 residues. CDR3 sequence: CAWSLTNSNQPQHF. The CDR3 DNA sequence: TGTGCCTGGAGTTTAACAAATAGCAATCAGCCCCAGCATTTT.

This clone appeared once. V and J are TRBV6-5 and TRBJ1-5; no definite D call. Trimming shortened V by 6 bases and J by 0 bases, and 6 bases separated the two germline ends. CDR1 MNHEY and CDR2 SVGAGI come from the germline V gene. CDR3 length: 13 amino acids. CDR3 sequence: CASRLSSNQPQHF. The CDR3 DNA follows: TGTGCCAGCAGACTATCTAGCAATCAGCCCCAGCATTTT.

The chain employs TRBV6-5 and TRBJ2-5, with D hard to call. V dropped 4 bases and J dropped 5 bases, with 5 bases sitting between them. The CDR3 consists of 11 residues. Germline V gives CDR1 MNHEY, CDR2 SVGAGI. DNA of the CDR3: TGTGCCAGCAGTTTCAAGGAGACCCAGTACTTC. It is translated as CASSFKETQYF.

The V and J genes are TRBV19 and TRBJ1-2; D is undetermined. The CDR3 is made up of 11 amino acids. V gave up 3 bases and J gave up 10 bases, with 9 bases separating them. The germline V gene encodes CDR1 LNHDA and CDR2 SQIVND (reference sequence). CDR3 residues: CASSIGIDYTF. The CDR3 bases are TGTGCCAGTAGTATCGGCATAGACTACACCTTC.

The V gene is TRBV30, the J gene TRBJ1-6; unclear D gene. V was shortened by 1 base and J by 9 bases, with 16 bases between the two germline ends. The CDR3 is made up of 15 amino acids. Germline loops: CDR1 GTSNPN, CDR2 SVGIG (reference sequence). The chain's CDR3 is CAWSGLSAAPSPLHF. In nucleotides, the CDR3 is TGTGCCTGGAGTGGTCTTTCCGCGGCCCCTTCACCCCTCCACTTT. Together with reference TRBV30 and TRBJ1-6, the CDR3 gives the full variable domain: SQTIHQWPATLVQPVGSPLSLECTVEGTSNPNLYWYRQAAGRGLQLLFYSVGIGQISSEVPQNLSASRPQDRQFILSSKKLLLSDSGFYLCAWSGLSAAPSPLHFGNGTRLTVT.

This clone showed up just a few times. This chain joins TRBV4-1 and TRBJ1-4; 10 nucleotides match TRBD1. The V segment lost 4 bases and the J segment 1 base; nucleotides outside the gene matches: 3. In germline, CDR1 is MGHRA, CDR2 YSYEKL. The CDR3 contains 16 residues. This CDR3 reads CASSPRDRGTNEKLFF. The CDR3 coding sequence is TGCGCCAGCAGCCCCCGGGACAGGGGAACTAATGAAAAACTGTTTTTT.